This T cell receptor beta chain is from a study of technical replicates of blood from several donors. V was pared by 2 bases and J by 0 bases, with 4 bases of the junction left unmatched. This CDR3 comprises 16 residues. The V gene's germline CDR1 is SGDLS and CDR2 YYNGEE. Only in-frame clones appear in the TCRdb table, and some are missing; sequencing was by immunoSEQ multiplex PCR. This table holds about 72,000 clones, about 90% found once. The J gene is TRBJ2-2, the V gene TRBV9, with 7 bases that match TRBD2. The receptor's source is a human donor in good health. The sample consisted of T cells isolated from PBMCs. DNA of the CDR3: TGTGCCAGCAGCGTCGGGACTATTTCGAACACCGGGGAGCTGTTTTTT. This codes for CASSVGTISNTGELFF.